What follows are 26 T cell receptor beta chains derived from one specimen sequenced in a study of blood T cells in healthy people across ages. Through a sample-barcoded 5' primer and a J-beta primer mix, a second PCR was run for 7 to 11 cycles. TCRdb recomputed calls from the 5' RACE reads with MiXCR, one row per CDR3 protein. The sample consists of approximately 810,000 distinct CDR3 sequences, around 28% of them appearing once. What was sequenced was blood. The receptors shown here come from an elderly woman in good health.

This clonotype was seen a handful of times. J is TRBJ1-4 and V is TRBV5-1; the D is unclear. CDR1 is SGHRS, CDR2 YFSETQ, per germline. The CDR3 is made up of 16 amino acids. Trimming pared 4 bases from V and 0 bases from J, leaving 13 bases between. CDR3 region: CASSLGVAATNEKLFF. CDR3 nucleotides: TGCGCCAGCAGCCTGGGTGTTGCGGCAACTAATGAAAAACTGTTTTTT.

Turning to this clonotype: This may be a read error: a much more frequent sequence differs by one nucleotide. The genes are TRBV11-2 and TRBJ2-5; TRBD2 might be the D (5 bases). The J call is uncertain, as TRBJ2-1 better fits the DNA end. Germline CDR1 SGHAT, CDR2 FQNNGV. This CDR3 has 15 amino acids. As DNA, the CDR3 is TGTGCCAGCAGTCTAACTGGGAGCGTCGGAGAGACCCAGTTCTTC. Amino acids: CASSLTGSVGETQFF.

The chain couples TRBV21-1 to TRBJ2-1; the table's D call, TRBD1, has no DNA check behind it. TRBV21-1 is labeled a pseudogene. CDR3 length equals 17 residues. The CDR3 DNA follows: TGTGCCGGCAGCAAATCACCGGACAGGCCTGGGGACAATGAGCAGTTCTTC. Residues: CAGSKSPDRPGDNEQFF.

The table lists this clonotype with many counts. This sequence joins TRBV9 and TRBJ2-3, with a tentative D call TRBD2 (5 bases). The CDR3 is made up of 15 amino acids. Germline assignment: CDR1 SGDLS and CDR2 YYNGEE. V lost 6 bases to trimming and J lost 0 bases, with 14 bases between them. Here the CDR3 DNA reads TGTGCCAGCACCTTAGGTGGCGGGAGCACAGATACGCAGTATTTT. Protein product: CASTLGGGSTDTQYF.

Points on this clonotype: The junction shows a germline mismatch at one end, possibly a read error. The V gene is TRBV29-1, the J gene TRBJ2-3; D unresolved. This CDR3 is 12 amino acids long. Germline loops: CDR1 SQVTM, CDR2 ANQGSEA. The CDR3 here is CSGLWVPDTRYF. As DNA, the CDR3 is TGCAGCGGGCTCTGGGTCCCAGATACGCGGTATTTT.

The chain recombines TRBV5-4 with TRBJ1-5, with 8 positions matching TRBD1. The V and J ends lost 1 base and 1 base, in that order; junction bases with no gene match: 7. Looked up from germline, CDR1 is SGHNT and CDR2 is YYREEE (reference sequence). This CDR3 is 17 amino acids long. CDR3 sequence: CASSLTGQGGSNQPQHF. CDR3 nucleotide sequence: TGTGCCAGCAGCTTGACCGGACAGGGTGGCAGCAATCAGCCCCAGCATTTT.

This clonotype was detected ten times or more. The rearrangement uses TRBV9 and TRBJ2-1; D is possibly TRBD2 (6 bases). V lost 0 bases and J lost 0, with 7 bases in between. Germline loops: CDR1 SGDLS, CDR2 YYNGEE. This CDR3 is 15 amino acids long. CDR3 residues: CASSVASVSYNEQFF. CDR3 sequence (DNA): TGTGCCAGCAGCGTAGCTAGCGTCTCCTACAATGAGCAGTTCTTC.

This clonotype occurred many times. This sequence joins TRBV20-1 and TRBJ2-1, with 16 bases matching TRBD2. The CDR3 contains 16 residues. Germline V gives CDR1 DFQATT, CDR2 SNEGSKA (reference sequence). Trimming at V came to 2 bases and at J to 9 bases, leaving 7 bases not matched to a gene. The CDR3 loop is CSARSGTSGGASEQFF. CDR3 sequence (DNA): TGCAGTGCTAGAAGCGGGACTAGCGGGGGGGCCAGTGAGCAGTTCTTC.

A few counts support this clonotype. The V gene is TRBV7-2, the J gene TRBJ2-2, with a possible D match to TRBD2 (5 bases). Germline values: CDR1 SGHTA, CDR2 FQGNSA. The CDR3 has 15 amino acids. The germline V and J ends were trimmed by 5 bases and 4 bases, with 14 bases remaining between them. In nucleotides, the CDR3 is TGTGCCAGCAGCCCCCCGGGGTTCGGCACCGGGGAGCTGTTTTTT. Protein: CASSPPGFGTGELFF.

With respect to this clonotype: A much larger clone differs from this one at a single base, so this may be a read error. V gene TRBV20-1 combines with J gene TRBJ2-1; a possible D gene is TRBD2 (6 bases). The last part of the DNA fits TRBJ2-7 better; the J call may be wrong. Germline values: CDR1 DFQATT, CDR2 SNEGSKA (reference sequence). The CDR3 has 15 amino acids. The CDR3 DNA reads as TGCAGTGCTAGGCGGGGTGCGAGCTCCTACAATGAGCAGTACTTC. Residues: CSARRGASSYNEQYF.

On this clonotype itself: A much larger clone lies a single base off, so this may be a read error. V gene TRBV12-3 or TRBV12-4 combines with J gene TRBJ2-1; no clear D gene. This CDR3 is 11 amino acids long. The DNA of the CDR3 is TGTGCCAGCACCCCGGCAAATGGGCAGTTCTTC. Its translation is CASTPANGQFF.

In its sample, this clonotype was seen a few times. This rearrangement joins TRBV20-1 to TRBJ1-5, with TRBD1 matching 12 bases. V lost 5 bases, J lost 2 bases, and 10 bases stayed unmatched. The germline V gene has CDR1 DFQATT and CDR2 SNEGSKA (reference sequence). The CDR3 runs to 17 residues. The CDR3 loop reads CSAPRRGTGGRNQPQHF. The CDR3 nucleotides read TGCAGTGCTCCCAGACGGGGGACAGGGGGCCGCAATCAGCCCCAGCATTTT.

This clonotype came up a few times. This may be a read error, as it is one base from a much larger clone. The V and J genes are TRBV7-2 and TRBJ2-5; 9 nucleotides agree with TRBD2. Germline V gene lookup returns CDR1 SGHTA and CDR2 FQGNSA. J lost 11 bases, V lost 5 bases, and 15 bases had no gene match. This CDR3 contains 15 residues. CDR3 coding DNA: TGTGCCAGCAGCCCGGAGCGGGGGGTGAACAATGAGCAGTACTTC. This translates into CASSPERGVNNEQYF. The whole variable domain, remainder taken from reference TRBV7-2 and TRBJ2-5, is GAGVSQSPSNKVTEKGKDVELRCDPISGHTALYWYRQSLGQGLEFLIYFQGNSAPDKSGLPSDRFSAERTGGSVSTLTIQRTQQEDSAVYLCASSPERGVNNEQYFGPGTRLLVL.

This clonotype was recorded many times. The chain recombines TRBV12-3 or TRBV12-4 with TRBJ2-1, with D uncertain. The CDR3 is 12 residues long. V lost 3 bases and J 10 bases, leaving 10 bases between the germline ends. CDR3 in amino acids: CASSFHGLEQFF. The CDR3 DNA sequence: TGTGCCAGCAGTTTTCACGGTCTGGAGCAGTTCTTC.

A note on this clonotype: A much larger clonotype is one base distant, so this may be a read error. The V call is TRBV20-1, the J call TRBJ2-5; TRBD2 matches 7 bases. There are 14 residues in the CDR3. The V and J ends lost 7 bases and 6 bases, in that order; junction bases with no gene match: 14. The germline CDR1 and CDR2 sequences are DFQATT and SNEGSKA (reference sequence). DNA of the CDR3: TGCAGTGTTGGGGACTATATCCTCCGGAAGACCCAGTACTTC. Residues: CSVGDYILRKTQYF.

J is TRBJ1-1 and V is TRBV14; D call uncertain. Trimming took 9 bases from V and 1 from J, leaving 15 bases between them. Germline assignment: CDR1 SGHDN and CDR2 FVKESK. The CDR3 has 14 amino acids. The CDR3 sequence: CASSSQAGNTEAFF. The CDR3 nucleotides read TGTGCCAGTAGCAGTCAAGCAGGGAACACTGAAGCTTTCTTT.

This clonotype was seen a handful of times. This chain joins TRBV9 and TRBJ2-5; a weak D match, TRBD2 (7 bases). The CDR3 extends over 15 amino acids. Germline CDR1 SGDLS, CDR2 YYNGEE. V gave up 0 bases and J gave up 4 bases, with 13 bases separating them. The CDR3 nucleotides are TGTGCCAGCAGCGTAGGGGGGGGCCCTTTAGAGACCCAGTACTTC. Amino acids: CASSVGGGPLETQYF.

This clonotype has just a few counts. The V and J genes are TRBV28 and TRBJ2-5; 7 bases map to TRBD1. Germline trimming cut 3 bases from V and 2 bases from J; bases unmatched to any gene: 18. In germline, CDR1 is MDHEN, CDR2 SYDVKM. The CDR3 contains 19 residues. The CDR3 region has the DNA TGTGCCAGCAGTTTTGGGATCCGGGACAGCCCCAGCCGGCAAGAGACCCAGTACTTC. The encoded protein is CASSFGIRDSPSRQETQYF.

The genes are TRBV20-1 and TRBJ2-1; no definite D call. Looked up from germline, CDR1 is DFQATT and CDR2 is SNEGSKA (reference sequence). The ends were cut back, 3 bases at V and 6 bases at J, with 9 bases in the middle. The CDR3 is 12 amino acids. The CDR3 DNA follows: TGCAGTGCTAGCCCTTTCACCAATGAGCAGTTCTTC. It specifies CSASPFTNEQFF.

This clonotype has a count of ten or more. The J gene is TRBJ2-1, the V gene TRBV12-3 or TRBV12-4; 12 bases align to TRBD2. The CDR3 contains 17 residues. Losses at the gene ends were 4 bases for V and 9 bases for J; bases not matched to a gene: 13. The CDR3 DNA is TGTGCCAGCAGTTCCTTAGCTCTAGCGGGGGGGGTTGGTGAGCAGTTCTTC. It yields the protein CASSSLALAGGVGEQFF.

A word on this clonotype: A much larger clone differs by one base, so this may be a read error. V usage is TRBV20-1 and J usage is TRBJ2-3, with D maybe TRBD2 (5 bases). This CDR3 is built from 14 residues. The germline gives CDR1 DFQATT, CDR2 SNEGSKA (reference sequence). The CDR3 coding sequence is TGCAGTGCTCCTCGGACTGGAAACACAGATGCGCAGTATTTT. Translating it yields CSAPRTGNTDAQYF.

Of note for this clonotype: A much larger clone is a single base away; this may be a read error. The J gene is TRBJ2-3, the V gene TRBV14; the D gene is possibly TRBD2 (7 bases). This CDR3 comprises 18 residues. Germline V gene sequence: CDR1 SGHDN, CDR2 FVKESK. As DNA, the CDR3 is TGTGCCAGCAGCCAAGATCGGACGGGACTAAGATTGACAGGTACGCAGTATTTT. It codes for CASSQDRTGLRLTGTQYF.

This clonotype was found a few times. V and J are TRBV2 and TRBJ2-1, with 9 bases aligning to TRBD1. With 3 bases clipped from V and 2 bases from J, the junction kept 2 bases outside the gene matches. The CDR3 spans 15 residues. CDR1 and CDR2 (germline): SNHLY, FYNNEI. The CDR3: CASSERDRAYNEQFF. The CDR3 bases are TGTGCCAGCAGTGAGAGGGACAGGGCCTACAATGAGCAGTTCTTC.

The table lists this clonotype with many counts. The chain uses TRBV7-9 and TRBJ2-1; D is unclear. This CDR3 spans 12 amino acids. Germline V gene lookup returns CDR1 SEHNR and CDR2 FQNEAQ (reference sequence). Trimming removed 1 base at V and 12 bases at J, with 10 bases between. CDR3 in amino acids: CASSLGQFGQFF. Written as DNA, the CDR3 is TGTGCCAGCAGCTTAGGCCAGTTCGGGCAGTTCTTC.

This clonotype was counted ten times or more. The chain recombines TRBV9 with TRBJ2-7; D tentatively fits TRBD1 or TRBD2 (6 bases each). This CDR3 is built from 15 residues. V was shortened by 3 bases and J by 1 base, with 14 bases between the two germline ends. CDR1 SGDLS and CDR2 YYNGEE come from the germline V gene. CDR3 sequence reads: CASSAFGGPSYEQYF. The CDR3 nucleotides are TGTGCCAGCAGCGCCTTTGGGGGGCCTTCCTACGAGCAGTACTTC.

This clonotype was seen many times. The chain combines TRBV6-1 with TRBJ2-4; 11 bases line up with TRBD2. Germline values: CDR1 MNHNS, CDR2 SASEGT. This CDR3 is 16 amino acids long. V lost 1 base, J lost 9 bases, and 8 bases stayed unmatched. DNA for the CDR3: TGTGCCAGCAGTGAAGGGCTAGCGGGGGGCCAGAGCATTCAGTACTTC. This translates into CASSEGLAGGQSIQYF.